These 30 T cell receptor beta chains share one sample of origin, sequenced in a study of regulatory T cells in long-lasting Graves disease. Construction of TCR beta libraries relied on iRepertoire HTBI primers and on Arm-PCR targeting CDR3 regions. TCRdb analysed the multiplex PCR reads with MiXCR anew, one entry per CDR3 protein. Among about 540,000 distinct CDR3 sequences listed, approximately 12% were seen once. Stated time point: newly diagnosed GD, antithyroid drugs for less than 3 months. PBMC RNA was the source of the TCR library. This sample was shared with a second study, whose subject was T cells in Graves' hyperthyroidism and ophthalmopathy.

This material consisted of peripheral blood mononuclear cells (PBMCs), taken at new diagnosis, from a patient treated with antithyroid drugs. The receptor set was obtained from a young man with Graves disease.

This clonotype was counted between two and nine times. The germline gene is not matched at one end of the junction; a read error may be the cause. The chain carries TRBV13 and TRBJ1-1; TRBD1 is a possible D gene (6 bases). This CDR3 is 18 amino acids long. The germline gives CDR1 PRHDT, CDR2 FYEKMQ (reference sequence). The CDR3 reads CASSVGTLPSLVVAEAFF. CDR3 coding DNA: TGTGCCAGCAGCGTAGGGACACTCCCGAGTTTGGTCGTTGCTGAAGCTTTCTTT.

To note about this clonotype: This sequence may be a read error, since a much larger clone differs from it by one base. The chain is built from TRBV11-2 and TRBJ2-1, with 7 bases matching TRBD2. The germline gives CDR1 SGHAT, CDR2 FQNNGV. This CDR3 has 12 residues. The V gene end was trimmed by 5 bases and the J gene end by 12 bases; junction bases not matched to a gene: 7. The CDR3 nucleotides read TGTGCCAGCAGCATAAACCGGGAGGCGCAGTTCTTC. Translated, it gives CASSINREAQFF.

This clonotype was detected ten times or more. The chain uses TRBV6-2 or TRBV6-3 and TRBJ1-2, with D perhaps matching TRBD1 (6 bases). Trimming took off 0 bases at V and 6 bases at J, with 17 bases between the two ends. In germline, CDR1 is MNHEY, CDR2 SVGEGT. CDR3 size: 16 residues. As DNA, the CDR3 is TGTGCCAGCAGTTACTCAGGGACAACCCGGAGGAATGGCTACACCTTC. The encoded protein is CASSYSGTTRRNGYTF.

In DNA, the CDR3 is TGTGCCAGCAGACTAGCCAGGGGGCTAAACACAGATACGCAGTATTTT. Amino acids: CASRLARGLNTDTQYF. This sequence joins TRBV5-4 and TRBJ2-3; 8 bases fit TRBD1. This CDR3 spans 16 amino acids. Germline CDR1 SGHNT, CDR2 YYREEE (reference sequence). V lost 5 bases to trimming and J lost 2 bases; unmatched junction nucleotides: 10.

CDR3 sequence reads: CSVGSGINEKLFF. As DNA, the CDR3 is TGCAGCGTTGGGTCTGGGATTAATGAAAAACTGTTTTTT. The genes are TRBV29-1 and TRBJ1-4; D not certain. Germline CDR1 is SQVTM and CDR2 is ANQGSEA. This CDR3 spans 13 amino acids. Between the trimmed V and J ends, which lost 4 bases and 4 bases, there was a span of 10 bases.

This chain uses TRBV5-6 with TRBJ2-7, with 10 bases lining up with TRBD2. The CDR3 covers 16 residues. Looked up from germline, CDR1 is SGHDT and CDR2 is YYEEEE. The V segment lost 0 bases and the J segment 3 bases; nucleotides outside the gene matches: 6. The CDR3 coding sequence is TGTGCCAGCAGCTTGGGGGGGGCTAGCGGGAGCTACGAGCAGTACTTC. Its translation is CASSLGGASGSYEQYF.

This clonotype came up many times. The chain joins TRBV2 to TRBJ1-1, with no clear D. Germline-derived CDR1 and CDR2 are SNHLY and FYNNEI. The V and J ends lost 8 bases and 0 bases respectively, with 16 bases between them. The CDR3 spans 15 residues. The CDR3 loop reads CASGGSKVLNTEAFF. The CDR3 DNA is TGTGCCAGCGGAGGCTCGAAGGTGCTGAACACTGAAGCTTTCTTT.

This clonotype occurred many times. The CDR3 protein is CASSSLAGDAETQYF. Written as DNA, the CDR3 is TGTGCCAGCAGTTCCCTAGCGGGAGATGCGGAGACCCAGTACTTC. V and J are TRBV6-9 and TRBJ2-5; 10 bases are a match to TRBD2. The CDR3 runs 15 residues. The V gene's germline CDR1 is MNHGY and CDR2 SVAAGI. The V and J ends lost 4 bases and 5 bases, in that order; junction bases with no gene match: 7.

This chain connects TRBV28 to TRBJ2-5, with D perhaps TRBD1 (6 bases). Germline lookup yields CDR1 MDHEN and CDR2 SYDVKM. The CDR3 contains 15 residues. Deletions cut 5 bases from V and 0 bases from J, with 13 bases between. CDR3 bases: TGTGCCAGCAGTGCGCAGGACAGTTACCAAGAGACCCAGTACTTC. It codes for CASSAQDSYQETQYF.

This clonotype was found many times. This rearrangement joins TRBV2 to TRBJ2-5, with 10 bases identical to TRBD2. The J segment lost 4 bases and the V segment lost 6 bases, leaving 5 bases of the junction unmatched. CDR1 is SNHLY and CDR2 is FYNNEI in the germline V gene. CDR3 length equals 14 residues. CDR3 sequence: CASRARLAGETQYF. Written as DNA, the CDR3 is TGTGCCAGCAGAGCCCGACTAGCGGGAGAGACCCAGTACTTC.

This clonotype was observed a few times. The CDR3 DNA follows: TGCAGCGTTGATCAGATGGCTCCTCGCACAGATACGCAGTATTTT. It is translated as CSVDQMAPRTDTQYF. The V gene is TRBV29-1, the J gene TRBJ2-3, with D unresolved. Trimming left V 3 bases short and J 1 base short, with 14 bases between. Germline CDR1 is SQVTM and CDR2 is ANQGSEA. The CDR3 is 15 residues long.

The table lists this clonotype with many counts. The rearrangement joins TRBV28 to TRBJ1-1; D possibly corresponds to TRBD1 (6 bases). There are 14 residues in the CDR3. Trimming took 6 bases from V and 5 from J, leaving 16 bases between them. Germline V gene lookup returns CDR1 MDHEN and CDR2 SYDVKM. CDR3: CASSRRQGITEAFF. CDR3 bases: TGTGCCAGCAGCCGGAGGCAGGGGATAACTGAAGCTTTCTTT.

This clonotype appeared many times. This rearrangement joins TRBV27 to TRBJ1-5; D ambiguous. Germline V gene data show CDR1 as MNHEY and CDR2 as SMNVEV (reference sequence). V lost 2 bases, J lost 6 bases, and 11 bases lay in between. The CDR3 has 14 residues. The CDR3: CASSLICCGQPQHF. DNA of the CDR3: TGTGCCAGCAGTTTAATCTGCTGCGGTCAGCCCCAGCATTTT.

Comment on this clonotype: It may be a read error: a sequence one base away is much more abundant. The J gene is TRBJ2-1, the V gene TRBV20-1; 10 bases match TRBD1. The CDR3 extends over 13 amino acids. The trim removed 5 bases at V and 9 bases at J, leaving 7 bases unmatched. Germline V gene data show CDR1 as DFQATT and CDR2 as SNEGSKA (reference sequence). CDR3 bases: TGCAGTGCTGAAGCGGGACAGGGGATTGAGCAGTTCTTC. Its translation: CSAEAGQGIEQFF.

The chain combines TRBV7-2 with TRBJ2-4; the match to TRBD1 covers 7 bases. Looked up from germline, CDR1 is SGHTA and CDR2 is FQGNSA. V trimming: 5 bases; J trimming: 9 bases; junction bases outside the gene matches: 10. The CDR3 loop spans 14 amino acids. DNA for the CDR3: TGTGCCAGCAGCCCCAGGGGAAACAGGGGCATTCAGTACTTC. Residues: CASSPRGNRGIQYF.

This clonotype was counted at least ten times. CDR3 in amino acids: CASITGRDRGRREQYF. DNA of the CDR3: TGTGCCAGCATCACCGGCCGGGACAGGGGGCGTAGGGAGCAGTACTTC. This sequence joins TRBV2 and TRBJ2-7; 12 positions match TRBD1. V gave up 7 bases and J gave up 7 bases; unmatched junction bases: 14. CDR1 and CDR2 from the germline V gene are SNHLY and FYNNEI. The CDR3 has 16 residues.

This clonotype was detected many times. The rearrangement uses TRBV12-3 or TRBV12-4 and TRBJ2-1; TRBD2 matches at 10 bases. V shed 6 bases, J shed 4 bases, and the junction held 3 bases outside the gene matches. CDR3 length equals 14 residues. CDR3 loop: CASRPGLAYNEQFF. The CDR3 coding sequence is TGTGCCAGCAGGCCGGGACTAGCGTACAATGAGCAGTTCTTC.

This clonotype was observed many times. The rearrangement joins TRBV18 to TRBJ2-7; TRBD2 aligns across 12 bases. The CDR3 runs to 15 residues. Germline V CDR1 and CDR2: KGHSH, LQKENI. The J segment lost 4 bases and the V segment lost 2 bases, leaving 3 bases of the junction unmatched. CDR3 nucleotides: TGTGCCAGCTCACCAACTAGCGGGAGGATATACGAGCAGTACTTC. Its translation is CASSPTSGRIYEQYF.

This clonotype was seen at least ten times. This chain's CDR3 is CASSPRREGRYEQFF. In nucleotides, the CDR3 is TGCGCCAGCAGCCCACGGCGGGAGGGCCGATATGAGCAGTTCTTC. The gene calls are TRBV5-1 and TRBJ2-1; 9 nucleotides agree with TRBD2. This CDR3 region has 15 residues. Germline loops: CDR1 SGHRS, CDR2 YFSETQ. Unmatched junction bases numbered 10, after V lost 4 bases and J lost 8 bases. Complete variable domain (other parts from reference TRBV5-1 and TRBJ2-1): KAGVTQTPRYLIKTRGQQVTLSCSPISGHRSVSWYQQTPGQGLQFLFEYFSETQRNKGNFPGRFSGRQFSNSRSEMNVSTLELGDSALYLCASSPRREGRYEQFFGPGTRLTVL.

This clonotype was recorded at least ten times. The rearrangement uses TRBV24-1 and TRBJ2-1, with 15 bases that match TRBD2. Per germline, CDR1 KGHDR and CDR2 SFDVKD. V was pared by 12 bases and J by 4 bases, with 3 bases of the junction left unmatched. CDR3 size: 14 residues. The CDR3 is CAAGTSGGYNEQFF. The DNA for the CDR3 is TGTGCCGCTGGGACTAGCGGGGGGTACAATGAGCAGTTCTTC.

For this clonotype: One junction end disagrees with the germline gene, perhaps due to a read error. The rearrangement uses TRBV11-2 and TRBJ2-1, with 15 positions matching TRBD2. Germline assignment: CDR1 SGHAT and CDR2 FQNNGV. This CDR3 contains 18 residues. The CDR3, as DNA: TGTGCCAGCAGCGTCGGGACTAGCGGGAGGACGGCCTACAATGAGCAACTCTTC. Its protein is CASSVGTSGRTAYNEQLF.

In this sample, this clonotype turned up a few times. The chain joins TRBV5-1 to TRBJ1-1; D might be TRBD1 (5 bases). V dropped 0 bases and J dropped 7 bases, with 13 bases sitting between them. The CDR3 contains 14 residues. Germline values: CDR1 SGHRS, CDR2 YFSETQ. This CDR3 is CASSLEGPYYEAFF. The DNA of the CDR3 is TGCGCCAGCAGCTTGGAGGGACCCTATTATGAAGCTTTCTTT.

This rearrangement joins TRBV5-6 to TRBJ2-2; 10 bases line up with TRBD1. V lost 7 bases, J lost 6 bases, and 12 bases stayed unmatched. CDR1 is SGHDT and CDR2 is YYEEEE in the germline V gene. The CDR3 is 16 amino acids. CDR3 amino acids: CASGHLGTGEPGELFF. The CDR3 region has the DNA TGTGCCAGCGGCCACCTCGGGACAGGGGAACCCGGGGAGCTGTTTTTT.

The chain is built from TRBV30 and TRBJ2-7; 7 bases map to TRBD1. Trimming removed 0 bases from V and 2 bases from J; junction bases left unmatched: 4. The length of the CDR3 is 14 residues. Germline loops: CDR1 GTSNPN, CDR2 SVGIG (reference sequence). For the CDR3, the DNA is TGTGCCTGGAGTGTAGTGCAGGGGGCCTACGAGCAGTACTTC. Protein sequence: CAWSVVQGAYEQYF. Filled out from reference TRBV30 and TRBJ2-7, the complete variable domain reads SQTIHQWPATLVQPVGSPLSLECTVEGTSNPNLYWYRQAAGRGLQLLFYSVGIGQISSEVPQNLSASRPQDRQFILSSKKLLLSDSGFYLCAWSVVQGAYEQYFGPGTRLTVT.

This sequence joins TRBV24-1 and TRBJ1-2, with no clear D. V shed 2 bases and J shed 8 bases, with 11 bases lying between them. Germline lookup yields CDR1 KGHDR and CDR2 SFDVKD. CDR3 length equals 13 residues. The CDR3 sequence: CATSDYEGRGYTF. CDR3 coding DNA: TGTGCCACCAGTGATTATGAGGGCAGGGGCTACACCTTC.

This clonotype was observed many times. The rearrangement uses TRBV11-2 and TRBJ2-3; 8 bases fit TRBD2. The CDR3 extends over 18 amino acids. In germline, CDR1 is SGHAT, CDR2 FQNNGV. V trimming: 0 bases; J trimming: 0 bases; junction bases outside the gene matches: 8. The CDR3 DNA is TGTGCCAGCAGCTTAGATCTGGGCGGGAGGCTGAGCACAGATACGCAGTATTTT. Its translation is CASSLDLGGRLSTDTQYF.

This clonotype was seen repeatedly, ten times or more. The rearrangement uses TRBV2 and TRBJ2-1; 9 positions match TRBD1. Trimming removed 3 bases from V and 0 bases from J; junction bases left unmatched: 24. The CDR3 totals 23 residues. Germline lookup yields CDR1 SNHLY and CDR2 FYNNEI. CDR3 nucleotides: TGTGCCAGCAGTGACGAGGGGGGATATGGACAGGGGCCTGCCTCCAGCTCCTACAATGAGCAGTTCTTC. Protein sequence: CASSDEGGYGQGPASSSYNEQFF.

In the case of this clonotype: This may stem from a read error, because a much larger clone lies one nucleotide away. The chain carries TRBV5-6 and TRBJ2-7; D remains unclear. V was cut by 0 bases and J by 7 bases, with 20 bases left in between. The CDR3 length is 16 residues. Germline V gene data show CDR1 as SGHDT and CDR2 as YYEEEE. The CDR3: CASSLAVFGSYNEQYF. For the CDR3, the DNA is TGTGCCAGCAGCTTGGCCGTGTTCGGCTCCTACAATGAGCAGTACTTC.

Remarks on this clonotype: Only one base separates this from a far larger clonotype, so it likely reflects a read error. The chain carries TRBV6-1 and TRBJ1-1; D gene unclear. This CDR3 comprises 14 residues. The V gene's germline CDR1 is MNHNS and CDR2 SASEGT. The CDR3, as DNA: TGTGCCAGCAGTGAAGGGAACATGAACACTGGAGCTTTCTTT. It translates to CASSEGNMNTGAFF.

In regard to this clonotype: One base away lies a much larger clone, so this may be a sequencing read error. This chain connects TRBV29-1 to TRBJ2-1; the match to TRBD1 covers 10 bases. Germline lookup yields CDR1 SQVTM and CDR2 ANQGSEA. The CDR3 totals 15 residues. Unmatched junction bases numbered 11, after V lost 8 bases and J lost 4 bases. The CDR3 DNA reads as TGCAGCTTCCCTTTTAGGGACAGGGGTTACAATGAGCAGTTCTTC. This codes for CSFPFRDRGYNEQFF.